These 3 T cell receptor beta chains were sequenced from one sample in a study of blood T cell repertoires in COVID-19. The protocol was immunoSEQ multiplex PCR, while the TCRdb copy is restricted to in-frame clones and leaves out a portion. Among 180,000 or so clones, around 80% were seen once, and the ten largest hold about an eighth. The sample taken for sequencing was peripheral blood. The receptor source for this set is a woman aged 80 or over with COVID-19, enrolled during active disease.

The chain uses TRBV15 and TRBJ1-2; 7 bases are a match to TRBD1. The J segment lost 4 bases and the V segment lost 3 bases, leaving 8 bases of the junction unmatched. The CDR3 contains 15 residues. The germline V gene encodes CDR1 LNHNV and CDR2 YYDKDF (reference sequence). The CDR3 DNA follows: TGTGCCACCAGCAGCAAGACAGGGCCTAGCTATGGCTACACCTTC. Translation gives CATSSKTGPSYGYTF.

In DNA form, the CDR3 reads TGTGCCAGCAGCTTAGGGAAGGGGATAACGAGGCAAGAGACCCAGTACTTC. Amino acid sequence: CASSLGKGITRQETQYF. V usage is TRBV7-7 and J usage is TRBJ2-5; tentatively, D is TRBD1 (5 bases). The germline V and J ends were trimmed by 1 base and 2 bases, with 17 bases remaining between them. The CDR3 has 17 amino acids. The germline gives CDR1 SSHAT, CDR2 FNYEAQ (reference sequence). Using reference TRBV7-7 and TRBJ2-5 for the parts outside the CDR3, the full variable domain is GAGVSQSPRYKVTKRGQDVTLRCDPISSHATLYWYQQALGQGPEFLTYFNYEAQPDKSGLPSDRFSAERPEGSISTLTIQRTEQRDSAMYRCASSLGKGITRQETQYFGPGTRLLVL.

The gene calls are TRBV6-5 and TRBJ2-3; D not resolved. This CDR3 has 15 residues. The germline gives CDR1 MNHEY, CDR2 SVGAGI. Trimming took off 6 bases at V and 0 bases at J, with 13 bases between the two ends. Here the CDR3 reads CASRPYVGSTDTQYF. The CDR3 nucleotides read TGTGCCAGCAGACCCTATGTGGGCAGCACAGATACGCAGTATTTT.